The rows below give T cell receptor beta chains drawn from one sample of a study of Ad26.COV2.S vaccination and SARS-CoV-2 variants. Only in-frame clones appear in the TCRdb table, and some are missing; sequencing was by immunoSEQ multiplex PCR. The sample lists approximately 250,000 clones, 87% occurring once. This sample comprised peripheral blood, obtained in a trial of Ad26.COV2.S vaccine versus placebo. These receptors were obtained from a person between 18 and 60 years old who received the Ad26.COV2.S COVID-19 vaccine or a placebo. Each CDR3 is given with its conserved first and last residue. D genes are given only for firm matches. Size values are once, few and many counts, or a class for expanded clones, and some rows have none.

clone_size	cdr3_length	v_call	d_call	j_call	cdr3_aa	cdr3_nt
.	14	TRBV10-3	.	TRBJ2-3	CAISESLDSDTQYF	TGTGCCATCAGTGAGTCCCTAGACTCAGATACGCAGTATTTT
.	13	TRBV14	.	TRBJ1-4	CASSQAWDEKLFF	TGTGCCAGCAGCCAAGCTTGGGATGAAAAACTGTTTTTT
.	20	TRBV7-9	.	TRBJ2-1	CASSTRGGSSLGRSYNEQFF	TGTGCCAGCAGCACCAGGGGCGGGAGTAGTCTTGGACGGTCCTACAATGAGCAGTTCTTC
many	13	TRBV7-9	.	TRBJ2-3	CASSPRGPDTQYF	TGTGCCAGCAGCCCACGGGGTCCAGATACGCAGTATTTT
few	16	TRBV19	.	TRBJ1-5	CASSIDRELSNQPQHF	TGTGCCAGTAGTATAGACAGGGAATTGAGCAATCAGCCCCAGCATTTT
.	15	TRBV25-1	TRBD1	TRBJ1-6	CASSPDREYNSPLHF	TGTGCCAGCAGCCCGGACAGGGAATATAATTCACCCCTCCACTTT
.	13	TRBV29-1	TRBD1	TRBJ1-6	CSVAGTANSPLHF	TGCAGCGTAGCCGGGACAGCCAATTCACCCCTCCACTTT
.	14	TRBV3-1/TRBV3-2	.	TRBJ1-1	CASSSTGMNTEAFF	TGTGCCAGCAGCTCTACCGGGATGAACACTGAAGCTTTCTTT
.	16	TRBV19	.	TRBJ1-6	CASSTPLGLRGSPLHF	TGTGCCAGTAGTACCCCCCTGGGCCTGCGAGGTTCACCCCTCCACTTT
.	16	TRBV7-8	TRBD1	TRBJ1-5	CASSFQGAGSNQPQHF	TGTGCCAGCAGCTTTCAGGGGGCAGGGAGCAATCAGCCCCAGCATTTT
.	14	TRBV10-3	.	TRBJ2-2	CAISLGKTTGELFF	TGTGCCATCAGTCTGGGAAAGACGACCGGGGAGCTGTTTTTT
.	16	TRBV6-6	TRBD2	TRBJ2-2	CASSRSGLAGTGELFF	TGTGCCAGCAGTCGATCGGGACTAGCGGGGACCGGGGAGCTGTTTTTT
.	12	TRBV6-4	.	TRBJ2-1	CASSDLRDEQFF	TGTGCCAGCAGTGACCTGCGGGATGAGCAGTTCTTC
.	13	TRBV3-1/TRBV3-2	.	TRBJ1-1	CASSRRGNTEAFF	TGTGCCAGCTCCCGCAGGGGAAACACTGAAGCTTTCTTT
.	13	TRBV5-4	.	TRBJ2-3	CASGNKGTDTQYF	TGTGCCAGCGGGAATAAGGGTACAGATACGCAGTATTTT
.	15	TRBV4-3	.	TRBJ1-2	CASSQPGTGQRGYTF	TGCGCCAGCAGCCAACCGGGGACTGGCCAGCGAGGCTACACCTTC
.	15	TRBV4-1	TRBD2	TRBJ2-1	CASSQDEAGGPPLFF	TGCGCCAGCAGCCAAGATGAGGCGGGAGGGCCCCCCCTGTTCTTC
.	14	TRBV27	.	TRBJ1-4	CASSLSGRVEKLFF	TGTGCCAGCAGTTTATCCGGGAGAGTCGAAAAACTGTTTTTT
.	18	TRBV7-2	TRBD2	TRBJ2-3	CASSLTASGGVGTDTQYF	TGTGCCAGCAGCTTAACGGCTAGCGGGGGGGTCGGGACAGATACGCAGTATTTT
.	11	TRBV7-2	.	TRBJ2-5	CASSLVETQYF	TGTGCCAGCAGCTTAGTCGAGACCCAGTACTTC
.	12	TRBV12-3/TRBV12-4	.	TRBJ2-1	CASSLIKYEQFF	TGTGCCAGCAGTTTAATCAAGTATGAGCAGTTCTTC
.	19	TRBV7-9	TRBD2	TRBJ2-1	CASSLTVHSGRVSPNEQFF	TGTGCCAGCAGCTTAACCGTACATAGCGGGAGGGTGTCCCCCAATGAGCAGTTCTTC
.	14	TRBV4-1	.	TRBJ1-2	CASSQGIVDYGYTF	TGCGCCAGCAGCCAGGGGATAGTGGACTATGGCTACACCTTC
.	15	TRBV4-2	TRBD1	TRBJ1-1	CASSQDPRGLTEAFF	TGTGCCAGCAGCCAAGATCCCAGGGGGCTGACTGAAGCTTTCTTT
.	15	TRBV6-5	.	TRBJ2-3	CASSKIGLFTDTQYF	TGTGCCAGCAGCAAAATTGGACTTTTTACAGATACGCAGTATTTT
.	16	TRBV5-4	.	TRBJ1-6	CASSLEGRRNNSPLHF	TGTGCCAGCAGCTTGGAAGGACGGAGAAATAATTCACCCCTCCACTTT
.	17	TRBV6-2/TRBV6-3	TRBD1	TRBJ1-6	CASSYSSGQGISSPLHF	TGTGCCAGCAGTTACTCTTCGGGACAGGGAATTTCGTCACCCCTCCACTTT
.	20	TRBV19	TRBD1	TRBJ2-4	CASRPGQGDVLILAKNIQYF	TGTGCCAGTAGGCCGGGACAGGGTGATGTACTCATCCTAGCCAAAAACATTCAGTACTTC
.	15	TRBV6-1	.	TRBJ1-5	CASSEVGGPGQPQHF	TGTGCCAGCAGTGAAGTTGGGGGGCCGGGGCAGCCCCAGCATTTT
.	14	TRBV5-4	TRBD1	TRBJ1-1	CASSLKGAGTEAFF	TGTGCCAGCAGCTTGAAGGGGGCGGGAACTGAAGCTTTCTTT
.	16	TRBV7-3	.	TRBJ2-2	CASSLSGLQGSGELFF	TGTGCCAGCAGCTTATCCGGGCTCCAAGGTAGCGGGGAGCTGTTTTTT
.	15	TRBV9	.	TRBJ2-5	CASSVDEGLGETQYF	TGTGCCAGCAGCGTAGATGAAGGTCTTGGGGAGACCCAGTACTTC
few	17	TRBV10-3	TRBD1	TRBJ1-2	CAISDTDRGGSNYGYTF	TGTGCCATCAGTGATACAGACAGGGGGGGCTCTAACTATGGCTACACCTTC
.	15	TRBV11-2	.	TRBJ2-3	CASSGGLANTDTQYF	TGTGCCAGCAGCGGGGGGCTCGCGAACACAGATACGCAGTATTTT
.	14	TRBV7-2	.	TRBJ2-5	CASSLVPRGETQYF	TGTGCCAGCAGCTTAGTTCCGCGGGGAGAGACCCAGTACTTC
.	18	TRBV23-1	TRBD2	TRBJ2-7	CASSQSREGPRTSYEQYF	TGCGCCAGCAGTCAATCAAGGGAGGGGCCTAGAACCTCCTACGAGCAGTACTTC
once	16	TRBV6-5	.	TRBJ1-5	CASSYFRTFLKRPQHF	TGTGCCAGCAGTTACTTTAGGACGTTCTTAAAGAGACCCCAGCATTTT
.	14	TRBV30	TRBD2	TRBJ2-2	CAWRPHGGAGELFF	TGTGCCTGGAGACCCCACGGGGGGGCCGGGGAGCTGTTTTTT
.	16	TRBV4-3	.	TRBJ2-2	CASSQEGSRGTGELFF	TGCGCCAGCAGCCAAGAGGGCTCCCGCGGCACCGGGGAGCTGTTTTTT
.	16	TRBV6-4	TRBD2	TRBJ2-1	CASSDSKREGYNEQFF	TGTGCCAGCAGTGACTCGAAACGGGAGGGGTACAATGAGCAGTTCTTC
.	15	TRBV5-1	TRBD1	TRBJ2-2	CASSAGQGSAGELFF	TGCGCCAGCAGCGCGGGACAGGGGAGTGCCGGGGAGCTGTTTTTT
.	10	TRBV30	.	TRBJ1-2	CAGYNYGYTF	TGTGCCGGGTATAACTATGGCTACACCTTC
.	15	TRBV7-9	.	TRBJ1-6	CASSLVTKLNSLLHF	TGTGCCAGCAGCTTAGTGACTAAACTCAATTCACTCCTCCACTTT
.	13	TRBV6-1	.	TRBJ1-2	CASSDRGNYGYTF	TGTGCCAGCAGTGACAGAGGTAACTATGGCTACACCTTC
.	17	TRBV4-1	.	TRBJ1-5	CASSQVLRGRVGQPQHF	TGCGCCAGCAGCCAAGTGCTTCGCGGCCGGGTTGGCCAGCCCCAGCATTTT
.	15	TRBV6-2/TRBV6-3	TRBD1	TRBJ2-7	CASSYSTTGTDEQYF	TGTGCCAGCAGTTACTCGACGACAGGGACCGACGAGCAGTACTTC
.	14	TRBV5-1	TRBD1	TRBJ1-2	CASSYFDRGYGYTF	TGCGCCAGCAGTTATTTCGACAGGGGCTATGGCTACACCTTC
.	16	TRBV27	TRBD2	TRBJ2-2	CASSPRRTSGGGELFF	TGTGCCAGCAGTCCCCGTAGGACTAGCGGGGGTGGGGAGCTGTTTTTT
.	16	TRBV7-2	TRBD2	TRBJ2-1	CASSLQAGGHYNEQFF	TGTGCCAGCAGCCTCCAAGCGGGGGGGCATTACAATGAGCAGTTCTTC
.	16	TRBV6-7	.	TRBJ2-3	CASSLRGRDSTDTQYF	TGTGCCAGCAGCCTGAGGGGGCGGGATAGCACAGATACGCAGTATTTT
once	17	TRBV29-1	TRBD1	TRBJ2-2	CSVGPFGRGPNTGELFF	TGCAGCGTGGGCCCGTTTGGCAGGGGGCCGAACACCGGGGAGCTGTTTTTT
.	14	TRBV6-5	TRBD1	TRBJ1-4	CASSLTGVNEKLFF	TGTGCCAGCAGCCTGACAGGGGTGAATGAAAAACTGTTTTTT
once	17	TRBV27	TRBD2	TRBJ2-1	CASGTSGGLSSYNEQFF	TGTGCCAGCGGGACTAGCGGGGGCCTGAGCTCCTACAATGAGCAGTTCTTC
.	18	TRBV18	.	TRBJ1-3	CASSARTSLQISGNTIYF	TGTGCCAGCTCTGCCCGGACTTCCTTGCAAATCTCTGGAAACACCATATATTTT
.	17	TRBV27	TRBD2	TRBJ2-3	CASSLRVGTRPRGTQYF	TGTGCCAGCAGTTTACGGGTTGGGACTAGGCCCCGCGGTACGCAGTATTTT
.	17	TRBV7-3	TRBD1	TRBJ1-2	CASSLTPIQGVGDGYTF	TGTGCCAGCAGCTTAACTCCTATACAGGGGGTAGGAGATGGCTACACCTTC